This is a list of T cell receptor beta chains from one sample in a study of cytomegalovirus exposure and HLA in healthy donors. Sequenced by immunoSEQ multiplex PCR; TCRdb stores in-frame clones only, minus some. The sample holds about 190,000 clones, 70% to 75% seen once. Sequenced input: PBMCs. The receptors were sampled from a man aged 30 to 39 in good health and CMV-seropositive. Each CDR3 is given with its conserved first and last residue. The order of the fields is CDR3 protein, CDR3 DNA, V gene, clone size, J gene, D gene. The D gene is left open where the match is weak. Not all rows give a size; the values are once, few, many and, for expanded clones, a class.

CDR3: CASSTGGRGANTEAFF
DNA: TGTGCCAGCAGCACCGGTGGGAGGGGGGCAAACACTGAAGCTTTCTTT
V: TRBV5-4
size: -
J: TRBJ1-1
D: -

CDR3: CAWRLTGGLEQYF
DNA: TGTGCCTGGAGGCTAACGGGGGGGCTCGAGCAGTACTTC
V: TRBV30
size: -
J: TRBJ2-7
D: TRBD2

CDR3: CASSLGSGLGNQPQHF
DNA: TGCGCCAGCAGCTTGGGATCAGGGCTTGGCAATCAGCCCCAGCATTTT
V: TRBV5-1
size: -
J: TRBJ1-5
D: -

CDR3: CASSSGQGTGGYTF
DNA: TGTGCCAGCAGCTCGGGACAGGGGACAGGTGGCTACACCTTC
V: TRBV7-9
size: -
J: TRBJ1-2
D: TRBD1

CDR3: CAWTSGRRGTDTQYF
DNA: TGTGCCTGGACTAGCGGGCGGAGGGGCACAGATACGCAGTATTTT
V: TRBV30
size: -
J: TRBJ2-3
D: TRBD2

CDR3: CASRQGSTEAFF
DNA: TGTGCCAGCCGACAGGGCTCGACTGAAGCTTTCTTT
V: TRBV6-5
size: -
J: TRBJ1-1
D: TRBD1

CDR3: CASSWKDRGNEQYF
DNA: TGCGCCAGCAGCTGGAAGGACAGGGGCAACGAGCAGTACTTC
V: TRBV5-1
size: -
J: TRBJ2-7
D: TRBD1

CDR3: CASSLGLAGPNEQFF
DNA: TGCGCCAGCAGCTTAGGACTAGCGGGCCCCAATGAGCAGTTCTTC
V: TRBV5-1
size: -
J: TRBJ2-1
D: TRBD2

CDR3: CASSRLARDEQFF
DNA: TGTGCCAGCAGCCGACTAGCTCGCGATGAGCAGTTCTTC
V: TRBV7-3
size: once
J: TRBJ2-1
D: TRBD2

CDR3: CASSDGSGKGEQYF
DNA: TGTGCCAGCAGTGACGGGAGCGGTAAGGGCGAGCAGTACTTC
V: TRBV28
size: -
J: TRBJ2-7
D: -

CDR3: CASSYGASATNEKLFF
DNA: TGTGCCAGCAGTTACGGGGCTTCAGCAACTAATGAAAAACTGTTTTTT
V: TRBV6-5
size: -
J: TRBJ1-4
D: -

CDR3: CASSRSGAYTDTQYF
DNA: TGTGCCAGTAGCCGTAGCGGCGCCTACACAGATACGCAGTATTTT
V: TRBV19
size: -
J: TRBJ2-3
D: -

CDR3: CATDRQGVFNEQFF
DNA: TGTGCCACCGACAGACAGGGGGTGTTCAATGAGCAGTTCTTC
V: TRBV10-3
size: -
J: TRBJ2-1
D: TRBD1

CDR3: CASSFSTSGIYEQYF
DNA: TGCGCCAGCAGCTTCTCGACTAGCGGGATTTACGAGCAGTACTTC
V: TRBV5-1
size: -
J: TRBJ2-7
D: TRBD2

CDR3: CASSTRQESNYGYTF
DNA: TGTGCCAGCAGTACTCGACAGGAAAGTAACTATGGCTACACCTTC
V: TRBV6-1
size: -
J: TRBJ1-2
D: -

CDR3: CASSLGLAGAGELFF
DNA: TGTGCCAGTAGTCTTGGACTAGCCGGGGCCGGGGAGCTGTTTTTT
V: TRBV19
size: -
J: TRBJ2-2
D: TRBD2

CDR3: CASSSAMTVNTEAFF
DNA: TGTGCCAGCAGCTCGGCCATGACAGTAAACACTGAAGCTTTCTTT
V: TRBV5-4
size: -
J: TRBJ1-1
D: -

CDR3: CASSSTGLNTEAFF
DNA: TGTGCCAGCAGCTCGACAGGGTTGAACACTGAAGCTTTCTTT
V: TRBV7-3
size: -
J: TRBJ1-1
D: TRBD1

CDR3: CASSDSGGDQETQYF
DNA: TGTGCCAGCAGCGATAGCGGGGGGGACCAAGAGACCCAGTACTTC
V: TRBV9
size: -
J: TRBJ2-5
D: TRBD2

CDR3: CASSPPGGEQFF
DNA: TGTGCCAGCAGCCCTCCGGGAGGCGAGCAGTTCTTC
V: TRBV11-3
size: -
J: TRBJ2-1
D: TRBD2

CDR3: CASSIRDSQGHEQFF
DNA: TGCGCCAGCAGCATCCGGGACTCGCAAGGCCATGAGCAGTTCTTC
V: TRBV5-1
size: -
J: TRBJ2-1
D: -

CDR3: CASGGYTGRADTQYF
DNA: TGTGCCAGCGGGGGGTATACCGGTAGGGCAGATACGCAGTATTTT
V: TRBV6-6
size: -
J: TRBJ2-3
D: -

CDR3: CASSRILPDRVDSPLHF
DNA: TGTGCCAGTAGTAGAATCCTTCCGGACAGGGTAGATTCACCCCTCCACTTT
V: TRBV19
size: -
J: TRBJ1-6
D: TRBD1

CDR3: CAWSVRGHIIYNEQFF
DNA: TGTGCCTGGAGTGTACGCGGCCACATTATCTACAATGAGCAGTTCTTC
V: TRBV30
size: -
J: TRBJ2-1
D: -

CDR3: CASSSAGGTEAFF
DNA: TGTGCCAGCAGCTCGGCGGGGGGGACTGAAGCTTTCTTT
V: TRBV7-8
size: -
J: TRBJ1-1
D: -

CDR3: CASSYTGENQPQHF
DNA: TGTGCCAGCAGTTATACAGGGGAGAATCAGCCCCAGCATTTT
V: TRBV28
size: -
J: TRBJ1-5
D: TRBD1

CDR3: CSSSTPWTSGLYEQYF
DNA: TGTTCCAGCAGTACCCCCTGGACTAGCGGCCTGTACGAGCAGTACTTC
V: TRBV7-9
size: few
J: TRBJ2-7
D: TRBD2

CDR3: CASNNGQDYEQYF
DNA: TGTGCCAGTAACAACGGACAGGACTACGAGCAGTACTTC
V: TRBV19
size: -
J: TRBJ2-7
D: TRBD1

CDR3: CASSDPGLGDSGNTIYF
DNA: TGTGCCAGCAGTGATCCGGGTCTCGGTGACTCTGGAAACACCATATATTTT
V: TRBV2
size: few
J: TRBJ1-3
D: -

CDR3: CASSASRVTGNTIYF
DNA: TGTGCCAGCAGTGCCTCAAGAGTAACTGGAAACACCATATATTTT
V: TRBV6-1
size: once
J: TRBJ1-3
D: -

CDR3: CASSLTSGLTGELFF
DNA: TGTGCCAGCAGCTTAACTAGCGGACTTACCGGGGAGCTGTTTTTT
V: TRBV7-9
size: -
J: TRBJ2-2
D: TRBD2

CDR3: CASTTAGPQETQYF
DNA: TGTGCCAGCACGACTGCGGGCCCCCAAGAGACCCAGTACTTC
V: TRBV9
size: -
J: TRBJ2-5
D: -

CDR3: CASSHRLAETTDTQYF
DNA: TGCGCCAGCAGCCATAGACTAGCGGAGACCACAGATACGCAGTATTTT
V: TRBV4-1
size: -
J: TRBJ2-3
D: TRBD2

CDR3: CASSLEPGQGKEHTF
DNA: TGCGCCAGCAGCTTGGAACCGGGACAGGGTAAAGAGCACACCTTC
V: TRBV5-1
size: -
J: TRBJ1-2
D: TRBD1

CDR3: CASSQEVGEQFF
DNA: TGCGCCAGCAGCCAAGAGGTGGGCGAGCAGTTCTTC
V: TRBV4-1
size: -
J: TRBJ2-1
D: -

CDR3: CATSISRVFQPQHF
DNA: TGTGCCACCAGCATAAGCAGGGTTTTCCAGCCCCAGCATTTT
V: TRBV15
size: -
J: TRBJ1-5
D: -

CDR3: CARSLGRTYPLFF
DNA: TGTGCCAGAAGCTTAGGGCGGACATATCCACTGTTTTTT
V: TRBV7-5
size: -
J: TRBJ1-4
D: -

CDR3: CASTGDRAYEQYF
DNA: TGTGCCAGCACCGGGGACAGGGCCTACGAGCAGTACTTC
V: TRBV28
size: -
J: TRBJ2-7
D: TRBD1

CDR3: CASSPGSDIQYF
DNA: TGTGCCAGCAGCCCCGGTTCCGACATTCAGTACTTC
V: TRBV9
size: -
J: TRBJ2-4
D: -

CDR3: CASSIGQGVGNQPQHF
DNA: TGTGCCAGTAGTATAGGACAGGGGGTTGGAAATCAGCCCCAGCATTTT
V: TRBV19
size: few
J: TRBJ1-5
D: TRBD1

CDR3: CASINPGESSYNEQFF
DNA: TGTGCCAGCATTAACCCGGGAGAAAGCTCCTACAATGAGCAGTTCTTC
V: TRBV28
size: -
J: TRBJ2-1
D: -

CDR3: CASSYTQGWPNTEAFF
DNA: TGTGCCAGCAGTTACACACAGGGATGGCCGAACACTGAAGCTTTCTTT
V: TRBV6-5
size: -
J: TRBJ1-1
D: -

CDR3: CASSLSGSGNTIYF
DNA: TGTGCCAGCAGCTTATCAGGCTCTGGAAACACCATATATTTT
V: TRBV5-4
size: few
J: TRBJ1-3
D: -

CDR3: CASSFIGGNYEQYF
DNA: TGTGCCAGCAGCTTTATAGGGGGCAACTACGAGCAGTACTTC
V: TRBV7-3
size: -
J: TRBJ2-7
D: TRBD1

CDR3: CASSFRTQLQFF
DNA: TGTGCCAGCAGCTTTCGGACTCAACTCCAGTTCTTC
V: TRBV7-2
size: -
J: TRBJ2-1
D: -

CDR3: CASSTRLAGGRDTQYF
DNA: TGTGCCAGCAGTACCCGACTAGCGGGGGGCAGAGATACGCAGTATTTT
V: TRBV27
size: -
J: TRBJ2-3
D: TRBD2

CDR3: CASSVGQTPDTQYF
DNA: TGCGCCAGCAGCGTTGGACAGACCCCCGATACGCAGTATTTT
V: TRBV5-1
size: few
J: TRBJ2-3
D: -

CDR3: CASGWGQGFDEQYF
DNA: TGTGCCTCCGGGTGGGGACAGGGTTTCGACGAGCAGTACTTC
V: TRBV27
size: few
J: TRBJ2-7
D: TRBD1

CDR3: CASSLYLETQYF
DNA: TGTGCCAGCAGTTTATATCTGGAGACCCAGTACTTC
V: TRBV28
size: -
J: TRBJ2-5
D: -